This entry lists 9 T cell receptor beta chains sequenced from one sample in a study of human T cells and chemical hapten exposure. Using its own MiXCR run on the RACE reads, TCRdb lists one record per CDR3 protein. The table shows about 140,000 distinct CDR3 sequences, with approximately 10% occurring only once. Described time point: patch test 2, 6 weeks after DPC sensitization. Described treatment: therapeutic diphenylcyclopropenone sensitization with weekly scalp DPC. The sequenced sample was whole blood, obtained in connection with sensitization to the hapten diphenylcyclopropenone (DPC). These receptors originate from a woman between 50 and 59 years old with alopecia areata. Some clones in this sample may be carry-over from other donors' samples.

This clonotype was seen more than once but under ten times. The chain employs TRBV29-1 and TRBJ2-7; D is unresolved. Germline values: CDR1 SQVTM, CDR2 ANQGSEA. The length of the CDR3 is 13 residues. Trimming took off 2 bases at V and 3 bases at J, with 11 bases between the two ends. The CDR3 DNA reads TGCAGCGTTGAATCAGTGATCAGCTACGAGCAGTACTTC. Translating it yields CSVESVISYEQYF.

This clonotype has more than one count but fewer than ten. J is TRBJ2-7 and V is TRBV20-1, with 9 nucleotides matching TRBD2. V lost 5 bases, J lost 3 bases, and 11 bases stayed unmatched. This CDR3 spans 15 amino acids. From germline, CDR1 is DFQATT and CDR2 SNEGSKA (reference sequence). The CDR3 region is CSALGEAGGLYEQYF. The CDR3, as DNA: TGCAGTGCTTTGGGGGAGGCGGGAGGGCTCTACGAGCAGTACTTC.

The chain has TRBV7-9 and TRBJ1-4; D is possibly TRBD1 (5 bases). Germline CDR1 SEHNR, CDR2 FQNEAQ (reference sequence). This CDR3 spans 18 amino acids. Trimming removed 0 bases from V and 2 bases from J, with 16 bases in between. CDR3 sequence reads: CASSLAEISGATNEKLFF. The CDR3 region has the DNA TGTGCCAGCAGCTTAGCGGAGATTAGCGGGGCCACTAATGAAAAACTGTTTTTT.

This clonotype was counted between two and nine times. A junction end diverges from the germline sequence, so it may reflect a read error. The gene calls are TRBV28 and TRBJ2-5; TRBD1 matches at 7 bases. The CDR3 is 15 residues long. The germline gives CDR1 MDHEN, CDR2 SYDVKM. The CDR3, as DNA: TGTGCCATCAGTCGAGGGACAGTCAAAGGAGAGACCCAGTACTTC. Its translation: CAISRGTVKGETQYF.

J is TRBJ2-3 and V is TRBV20-1, with D unresolved. In germline, CDR1 is DFQATT, CDR2 SNEGSKA (reference sequence). This CDR3 has 16 amino acids. V was clipped by 3 bases and J by 1 base, with 17 bases between them. This CDR3 is CSASTRRSLGTDTQYF. In DNA form, the CDR3 reads TGCAGTGCTAGCACCCGGCGGAGCCTCGGCACAGATACGCAGTATTTT.

This clonotype has more than one count but fewer than ten. Because it lacks the conserved phenylalanine or tryptophan at the end, this CDR3 is likely a read error. No DNA is shown, since the ends of the CDR3 on it are uncertain; the CDR3 is the one TCRdb lists. The V gene is TRBV6-5, the J gene TRBJ2-4; TRBD1 is the table's D call, not checked against the DNA. The CDR3 spans 9 amino acids, including both terminal residues. Looked up from germline, CDR1 is MNHEY and CDR2 is SVGAGI. CDR3 sequence: CASSYRSGA.

The sample holds many counts of this clonotype. The V gene is TRBV12-3 or TRBV12-4, the J gene TRBJ2-1; 12 nucleotides line up with TRBD2. The CDR3 loop spans 15 amino acids. V lost 5 bases to trimming and J lost 7 bases; unmatched junction nucleotides: 6. CDR3 sequence reads: CASSTGLAGRNEQFF. Written as DNA, the CDR3 is TGTGCCAGCAGTACTGGACTAGCGGGAAGGAATGAGCAGTTCTTC.

The chain employs TRBV4-2 and TRBJ2-7; a possible D gene is TRBD2 (7 bases). Germline V gene lookup returns CDR1 LGHNA and CDR2 YNFKEQ. The V and J ends lost 0 bases and 2 bases respectively, with 14 bases between them. The CDR3 runs to 16 residues. The CDR3 protein is CASSQDRGGQTYEQYF. CDR3 nucleotides: TGTGCCAGCAGCCAAGATAGGGGGGGGCAAACCTACGAGCAGTACTTC.

This clonotype was seen a few times. This chain connects TRBV29-1 to TRBJ2-2; the match to TRBD1 covers 11 bases. The trim removed 3 bases at V and 5 bases at J, leaving 5 bases unmatched. This CDR3 has 15 residues. Germline-derived CDR1 and CDR2 are SQVTM and ANQGSEA. The CDR3 DNA is TGCAGCGTTGATCGGGGGACAGGGGGGACCGGGGAGCTGTTTTTT. Translated, it gives CSVDRGTGGTGELFF.